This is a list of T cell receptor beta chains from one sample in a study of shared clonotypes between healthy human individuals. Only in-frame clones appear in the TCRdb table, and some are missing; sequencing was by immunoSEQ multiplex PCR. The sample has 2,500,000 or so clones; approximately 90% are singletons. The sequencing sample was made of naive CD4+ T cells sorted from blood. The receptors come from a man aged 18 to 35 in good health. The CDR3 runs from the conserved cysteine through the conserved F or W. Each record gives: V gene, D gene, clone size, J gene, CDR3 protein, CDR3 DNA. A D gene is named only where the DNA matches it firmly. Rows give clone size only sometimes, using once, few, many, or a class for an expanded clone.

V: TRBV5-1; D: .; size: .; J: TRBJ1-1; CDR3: CASSTTTMNTEAFF; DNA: TGCGCCAGCAGCACTACCACAATGAACACTGAAGCTTTCTTT
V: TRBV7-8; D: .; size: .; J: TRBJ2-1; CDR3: CASSSGLYNEQFF; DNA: TGTGCCAGCAGCTCCGGACTTTACAATGAGCAGTTCTTC
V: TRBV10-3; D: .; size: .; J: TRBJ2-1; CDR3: CAISRQDEQFF; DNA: TGTGCCATCAGTAGACAGGATGAGCAGTTCTTC
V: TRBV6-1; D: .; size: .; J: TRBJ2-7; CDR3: CASSEGSNEQYF; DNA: TGTGCCAGCAGTGAGGGTTCGAACGAGCAGTACTTC
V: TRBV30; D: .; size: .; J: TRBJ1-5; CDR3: CAWSFPGVNNQPQHF; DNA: TGTGCCTGGAGCTTCCCGGGGGTAAACAATCAGCCCCAGCATTTT
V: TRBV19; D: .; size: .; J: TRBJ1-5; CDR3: CASSIKSGLGQPQHF; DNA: TGTGCCAGTAGTATTAAATCGGGGTTAGGTCAGCCCCAGCATTTT
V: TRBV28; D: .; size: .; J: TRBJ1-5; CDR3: CASSTRVAGNQPQHF; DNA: TGTGCCAGCTCCACTAGGGTAGCGGGCAATCAGCCCCAGCATTTT
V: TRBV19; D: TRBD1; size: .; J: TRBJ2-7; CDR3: CASSNRQGPLDEQYF; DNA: TGTGCCAGTAGTAACCGACAGGGGCCCCTGGACGAGCAGTACTTC
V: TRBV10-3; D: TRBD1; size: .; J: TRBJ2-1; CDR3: CAISAPGQGRDEQFF; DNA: TGTGCCATCAGTGCCCCGGGACAGGGTCGCGATGAGCAGTTCTTC
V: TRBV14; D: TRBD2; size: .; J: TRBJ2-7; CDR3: CASSHGGLAGVNEQYF; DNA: TGTGCCAGCAGCCATGGGGGACTAGCGGGAGTAAACGAGCAGTACTTC
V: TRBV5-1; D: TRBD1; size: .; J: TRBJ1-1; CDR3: CASSLGDRGRSEAFF; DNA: TGCGCCAGCAGCTTGGGGGACAGGGGCCGGTCCGAAGCTTTCTTT
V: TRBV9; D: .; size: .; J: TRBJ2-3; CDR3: CASSALSRTSTDTQYF; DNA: TGTGCCAGCAGCGCGCTATCAAGGACTAGCACAGATACGCAGTATTTT
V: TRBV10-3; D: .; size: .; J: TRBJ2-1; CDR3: CATRSPGGTSYNEQFF; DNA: TGTGCCACCCGAAGCCCAGGGGGGACCTCCTACAATGAGCAGTTCTTC
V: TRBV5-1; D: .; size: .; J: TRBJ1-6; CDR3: CASSLGGGNSPLHF; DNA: TGCGCCAGCAGCTTGGGAGGGGGGAATTCACCCCTCCACTTT
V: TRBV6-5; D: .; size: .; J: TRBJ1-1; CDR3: CASSYSTGEAFF; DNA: TGTGCCAGCAGTTACTCGACAGGTGAAGCTTTCTTT
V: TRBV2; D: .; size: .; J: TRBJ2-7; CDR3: CASQKQDRTYEQYF; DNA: TGTGCCAGCCAAAAACAGGACCGAACCTACGAGCAGTACTTC
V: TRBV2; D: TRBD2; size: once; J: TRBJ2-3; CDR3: CASLKREGQDTQYF; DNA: TGTGCCAGCCTTAAGCGGGAGGGCCAAGATACGCAGTATTTT
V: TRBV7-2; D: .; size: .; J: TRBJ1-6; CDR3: CASSQGGINIPLHF; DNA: TGTGCCAGTTCGCAGGGAGGGATCAACATTCCCCTCCACTTT
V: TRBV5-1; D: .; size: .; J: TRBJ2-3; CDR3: CASSFPTGVGPDTQYF; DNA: TGCGCCAGCAGCTTTCCTACGGGGGTGGGGCCAGATACGCAGTATTTT
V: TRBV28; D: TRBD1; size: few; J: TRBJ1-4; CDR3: CASSLMGQGGKLFF; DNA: TGTGCCAGCAGTTTAATGGGACAGGGCGGAAAACTGTTTTTT
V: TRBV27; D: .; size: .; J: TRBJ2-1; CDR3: CASSLYPLDNEQFF; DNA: TGTGCCAGCAGTCTATACCCCCTTGACAATGAGCAGTTCTTC
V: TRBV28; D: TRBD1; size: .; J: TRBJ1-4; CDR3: CASRTGGAEKLFF; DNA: TGTGCCAGCAGAACAGGGGGCGCGGAAAAACTGTTTTTT
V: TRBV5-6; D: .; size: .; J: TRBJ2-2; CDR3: CASSSSNTGELFF; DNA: TGTGCCAGCAGCTCCTCGAACACCGGGGAGCTGTTTTTT
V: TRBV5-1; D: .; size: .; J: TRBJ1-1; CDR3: CASSLSGGLVGNTEAFF; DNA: TGCGCCAGCAGCTTGAGCGGAGGGCTAGTCGGGAACACTGAAGCTTTCTTT
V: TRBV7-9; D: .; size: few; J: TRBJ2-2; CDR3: CASSANTGELFF; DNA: TGTGCCAGCAGCGCGAACACCGGGGAGCTGTTTTTT
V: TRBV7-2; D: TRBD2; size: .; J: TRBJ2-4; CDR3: CASSWTSGFPGKNIQYF; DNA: TGTGCCAGCAGCTGGACTAGCGGGTTCCCTGGCAAAAACATTCAGTACTTC
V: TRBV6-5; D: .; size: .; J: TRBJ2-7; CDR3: CASRSPRDSYEQYF; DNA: TGTGCCAGCAGGTCCCCGAGGGACTCCTACGAGCAGTACTTC
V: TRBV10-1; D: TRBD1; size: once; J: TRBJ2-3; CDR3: CASSEGQASTDTQYF; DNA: TGCGCCAGCAGTGAAGGACAGGCTAGCACAGATACGCAGTATTTT
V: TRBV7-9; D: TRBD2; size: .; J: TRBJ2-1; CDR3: CASSPLGTSVNNEQFF; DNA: TGTGCCAGCAGCCCTTTAGGGACTAGCGTTAACAATGAGCAGTTCTTC
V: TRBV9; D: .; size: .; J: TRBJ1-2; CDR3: CASSATTGVSNYGYTF; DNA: TGTGCCAGCAGCGCAACTACAGGAGTCTCTAACTATGGCTACACCTTC
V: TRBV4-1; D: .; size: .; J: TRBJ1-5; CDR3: CASSQVRVSPQHF; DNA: TGCGCCAGCAGCCAAGTTCGGGTGAGCCCCCAGCATTTT
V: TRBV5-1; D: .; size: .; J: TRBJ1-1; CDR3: CASSLDSQNTEAFF; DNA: TGCGCCAGCAGCTTGGATTCGCAGAACACTGAAGCTTTCTTT
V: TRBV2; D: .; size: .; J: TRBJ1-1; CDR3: CASSEEGLNTEAFF; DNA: TGTGCCAGCAGTGAAGAGGGTTTGAACACTGAAGCTTTCTTT
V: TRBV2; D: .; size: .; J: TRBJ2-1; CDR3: CASSPDRTPSHEQFF; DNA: TGTGCCAGCAGTCCAGACAGGACGCCTAGCCATGAGCAGTTCTTC
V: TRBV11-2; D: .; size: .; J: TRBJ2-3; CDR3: CASSLNRGGDTQYF; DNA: TGTGCCAGCAGCTTAAACAGGGGGGGAGATACGCAGTATTTT
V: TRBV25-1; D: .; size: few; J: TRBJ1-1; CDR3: CASSESNLAAGEGTEAFF; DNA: TGTGCCAGCAGTGAATCGAACCTTGCGGCCGGTGAGGGCACTGAAGCTTTCTTT
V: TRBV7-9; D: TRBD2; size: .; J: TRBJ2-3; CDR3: CASSQTSGNTDTQYF; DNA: TGTGCCAGCAGCCAAACTAGCGGGAACACAGATACGCAGTATTTT
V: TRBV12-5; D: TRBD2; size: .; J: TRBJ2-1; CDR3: CASGGLAGPDLLFF; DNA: TGTGCTAGCGGGGGACTAGCGGGTCCCGATTTGCTGTTCTTC
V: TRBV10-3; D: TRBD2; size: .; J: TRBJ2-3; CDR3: CAISEGTSGRDQYF; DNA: TGTGCCATCAGTGAGGGGACTAGCGGGAGGGATCAGTATTTT
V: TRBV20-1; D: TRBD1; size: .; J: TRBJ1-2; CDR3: CSARGDSGYTF; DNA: TGCAGTGCTAGGGGGGACAGTGGCTACACCTTC
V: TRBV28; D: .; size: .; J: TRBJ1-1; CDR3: CASRGAGHLMNTEAFF; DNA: TGTGCCAGCAGAGGGGCGGGACATTTAATGAACACTGAAGCTTTCTTT
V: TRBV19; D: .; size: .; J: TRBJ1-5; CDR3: CASSLASNQPQHF; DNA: TGTGCCAGTAGTCTGGCATCCAATCAGCCCCAGCATTTT
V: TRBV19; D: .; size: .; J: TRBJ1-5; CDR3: CASNRVFGQPQHF; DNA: TGTGCCAGTAACCGGGTTTTCGGTCAGCCCCAGCATTTT
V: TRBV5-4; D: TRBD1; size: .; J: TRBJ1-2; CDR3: CASRQDRGSSGGYTF; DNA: TGTGCCAGCAGACAGGACAGGGGTTCCTCAGGAGGCTACACCTTC
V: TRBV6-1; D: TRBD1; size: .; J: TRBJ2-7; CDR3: CASGDRQGPYEQYF; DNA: TGTGCCAGCGGGGATAGACAGGGGCCCTACGAGCAGTACTTC
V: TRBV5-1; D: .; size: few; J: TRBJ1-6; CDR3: CASRQGTDSPLHF; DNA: TGCGCCAGCAGACAGGGAACGGATTCACCCCTCCACTTT
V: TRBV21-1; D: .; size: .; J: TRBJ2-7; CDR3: CASSKIPASGSYEQYF; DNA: TGTGCCAGCAGCAAAATACCGGCTAGCGGGAGTTACGAGCAGTACTTC
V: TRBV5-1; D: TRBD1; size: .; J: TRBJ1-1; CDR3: CASSLVRQGRTEAFF; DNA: TGCGCCAGCAGCTTGGTCAGACAGGGAAGGACTGAAGCTTTCTTT